The 27 T cell receptor beta chains below come from one sample, sequenced in a study of T-cell reconstitution after alpha-beta-depleted transplantation in children (dated by TCRdb to 2016 to 2018). The library was made by PCR. The run used an Illumina HiSeq 2500. TCR libraries were prepared with molecular barcoding, using unique molecular identifiers to normalize TCRbeta repertoire quantification. The public reads were reanalyzed by TCRdb: fastp trimming at Q25, MiXCR alignment, in-frame beta chains only. Each CDR3 protein appears once, grouped with its most common genes and DNA. Across this sample there are about 460,000 distinct CDR3 sequences, with approximately 13% seen only once. The biggest ten clones account for about 5% of the sample. The specimen comprised PBMCs from the stem cell graft donor, sampled from the stem cell graft. The origin of the receptors is a human donor who donated a stem cell graft to a child with combined immunodeficiency.

The V call is TRBV2, the J call TRBJ2-1; the D gene is possibly TRBD2 (6 bases). Germline V gene sequence: CDR1 SNHLY, CDR2 FYNNEI. Trimming pared 4 bases from V and 7 bases from J, leaving 14 bases between. The CDR3 extends over 14 amino acids. DNA of the CDR3: TGTGCCAGCAGTGTTAGCGGAGGTGAAAATGAGCAGTTCTTC. It yields the protein CASSVSGGENEQFF.

This chain connects TRBV21-1 to TRBJ1-3; the table's D call, TRBD1, was not checked against the DNA. TRBV21-1 is a pseudogene segment. The CDR3 runs to 19 residues. The DNA for the CDR3 is TGTGCCAGCAGCCTAAAGTACTCCGGGACCCATAATGATGGAAACACCATATATTTT. Its translation is CASSLKYSGTHNDGNTIYF.

This clonotype occurred a few times. The rearrangement joins TRBV7-9 to TRBJ2-1; tentative D call: TRBD1 (6 bases). This CDR3 comprises 16 residues. Germline-derived CDR1 and CDR2 are SEHNR and FQNEAQ (reference sequence). V was shortened by 5 bases and J by 0 bases, with 14 bases between the two germline ends. The CDR3 spells CASSPPDRTSYNEQFF. The CDR3 region has the DNA TGTGCCAGCAGCCCTCCGGACAGAACCTCCTACAATGAGCAGTTCTTC.

This clonotype was observed at least ten times. The rearrangement links TRBV12-3 or TRBV12-4 to TRBJ2-7; maybe TRBD2 (5 bases). The V gene lost 4 bases and the J gene lost 7 bases, with 11 bases spanning the gap. This CDR3 comprises 12 residues. For the CDR3, the DNA is TGTGCCAGCAGTTCATCCTGGAGGGAGCAGTACTTC. This translates into CASSSSWREQYF.

This chain links TRBV6-2 or TRBV6-3 with TRBJ2-5; weak D call: TRBD2 (5 bases). Germline CDR1 MNHEY, CDR2 SVGEGT. The CDR3 is 13 residues long. V was cut by 6 bases and J by 3 bases, with 11 bases left in between. CDR3 sequence: CASSLAREETQYF. In DNA form, the CDR3 reads TGTGCCAGCAGCCTAGCTCGAGAAGAGACCCAGTACTTC.

This clonotype showed up just a few times. The chain employs TRBV9 and TRBJ2-1; no clear D gene. CDR3 length equals 13 residues. Per the germline V gene, CDR1 is SGDLS and CDR2 is YYNGEE. Trimming removed 0 bases at V and 7 bases at J, with 8 bases between. The CDR3 DNA reads TGTGCCAGCAGCGTAGAGGACCGGAATGAGCAGTTCTTC. Translated, it gives CASSVEDRNEQFF.

This clonotype was seen at least ten times. The chain combines TRBV5-1 with TRBJ2-2; the D call may be TRBD1 or TRBD2 (5 bases each). The CDR3 is made up of 16 amino acids. Germline V gene data show CDR1 as SGHRS and CDR2 as YFSETQ. The V end lost 5 bases, the J end lost 7 bases, and 21 bases lay between the germline ends. CDR3 region: CASRMEAGASGGELFF. DNA of the CDR3: TGCGCCAGCAGGATGGAGGCTGGGGCTTCGGGCGGGGAGCTGTTTTTT.

This clonotype was observed many times. J is TRBJ2-1 and V is TRBV12-3 or TRBV12-4; TRBD2 is a possible D gene (5 bases). This CDR3 has 16 residues. Trimming pared 4 bases from V and 1 base from J, leaving 14 bases between. Here the CDR3 reads CASSSLSERSYNEQFF. CDR3 DNA sequence: TGTGCCAGCAGTTCCCTATCCGAGCGGTCCTACAATGAGCAGTTCTTC.

Regarding this clonotype: This may stem from a read error, because a much larger clone lies one nucleotide away. V usage is TRBV11-2 and J usage is TRBJ1-1; D is possibly TRBD1 (6 bases). The CDR3 is 15 amino acids. Germline lookup yields CDR1 SGHAT and CDR2 FQNNGV. The CDR3 reads CAGSPQGPGMDEAFF. The CDR3, as DNA: TGTGCCGGCAGCCCTCAGGGGCCGGGAATGGATGAAGCTTTCTTT.

V gene TRBV7-9 combines with J gene TRBJ2-1, with 9 bases aligning to TRBD1. J lost 6 bases, V lost 3 bases, and 3 bases had no gene match. Per the germline V gene, CDR1 is SEHNR and CDR2 is FQNEAQ (reference sequence). The CDR3 length is 14 residues. This chain's CDR3 is CASSFNRGPNEQFF. The CDR3 DNA sequence: TGTGCCAGCAGCTTTAACAGGGGGCCCAATGAGCAGTTCTTC.

The chain joins TRBV20-1 to TRBJ2-1; 8 bases match TRBD2. V shed 4 bases and J 3 bases; nucleotides not matched to a gene: 8. Looked up from germline, CDR1 is DFQATT and CDR2 is SNEGSKA (reference sequence). This CDR3 contains 15 residues. CDR3 residues: CSATLTGGFYNEQFF. Written as DNA, the CDR3 is TGCAGTGCTACTCTCACGGGGGGGTTCTACAATGAGCAGTTCTTC.

This clonotype was seen a few times. V usage is TRBV7-2 and J usage is TRBJ2-1, with D perhaps matching TRBD2 (6 bases). CDR3 length: 15 residues. Germline-derived CDR1 and CDR2 are SGHTA and FQGNSA. V was shortened by 1 base and J by 5 bases, with 12 bases between the two germline ends. CDR3 sequence: CASSLVGSGDNEQFF. The CDR3 DNA sequence: TGTGCCAGCAGCTTAGTTGGGTCGGGGGACAATGAGCAGTTCTTC.

In this sample, this clonotype turned up many times. The J gene is TRBJ2-2, the V gene TRBV5-1; D might be TRBD2 (6 bases). Germline-derived CDR1 and CDR2 are SGHRS and YFSETQ. The CDR3 covers 14 residues. Trimming left V 6 bases short and J 2 bases short, with 11 bases between. CDR3 sequence reads: CASIGTANTGELFF. In DNA form, the CDR3 reads TGCGCCAGCATCGGGACTGCCAACACCGGGGAGCTGTTTTTT.

This clonotype was detected ten times or more. V is TRBV12-3 or TRBV12-4 and J is TRBJ2-1, with D unresolved. V was cut by 1 base and J by 7 bases, with 14 bases left in between. CDR3 length: 15 residues. CDR3: CASSLGASSTNEQFF. The CDR3 DNA reads TGTGCCAGCAGTTTAGGGGCGTCTAGTACGAATGAGCAGTTCTTC.

The chain links TRBV7-4 to TRBJ1-5, with D uncertain. With 6 bases removed from V and 5 bases from J, the gap between germline ends came to 5 bases. The CDR3 consists of 11 residues. The V gene's germline CDR1 is SGHVT and CDR2 SQSDAQ. CDR3 nucleotide sequence: TGTGCCAGCAGGGCCGATCAGCCCCAGCATTTT. Encoded protein: CASRADQPQHF.

The gene calls are TRBV20-1 and TRBJ2-7; no clear D gene. Trimming shortened V by 0 bases and J by 1 base, and 10 bases separated the two germline ends. This CDR3 is 14 amino acids long. Germline-derived CDR1 and CDR2 are DFQATT and SNEGSKA (reference sequence). The CDR3 nucleotides read TGCAGTGCTAGAGATTGGGTCAGTTCCTACGAGCAGTACTTC. This gives the protein CSARDWVSSYEQYF.

This chain connects TRBV12-3 or TRBV12-4 to TRBJ2-1; 8 bases are a match to TRBD2. V was clipped by 7 bases and J by 6 bases; unmatched bases: 8. This CDR3 has 14 residues. The CDR3 is CASTGTRTFNEQFF. CDR3 nucleotides: TGTGCCAGCACCGGGACTAGGACCTTCAATGAGCAGTTCTTC.

This chain connects TRBV2 to TRBJ2-1; TRBD1 aligns across 7 bases. There are 14 residues in the CDR3. V dropped 7 bases and J dropped 8; count of bases not matched to a gene: 11. The germline V gene encodes CDR1 SNHLY and CDR2 FYNNEI. Written as DNA, the CDR3 is TGTGCCAGCAAGGACCGGGACAGTTTTCATGAGCAGTTCTTC. This encodes CASKDRDSFHEQFF.

This chain connects TRBV5-1 to TRBJ2-7; no firm D call. Deletions cut 6 bases from V and 2 bases from J, with 15 bases between. This CDR3 has 14 residues. The germline V gene encodes CDR1 SGHRS and CDR2 YFSETQ. This CDR3 is CASTPSRHTYEQYF. The CDR3, as DNA: TGCGCCAGCACCCCGTCCCGGCATACCTACGAGCAGTACTTC. The full variable domain, its missing parts supplied by reference TRBV5-1 and TRBJ2-7, is KAGVTQTPRYLIKTRGQQVTLSCSPISGHRSVSWYQQTPGQGLQFLFEYFSETQRNKGNFPGRFSGRQFSNSRSEMNVSTLELGDSALYLCASTPSRHTYEQYFGPGTRLTVT.

This clonotype was recorded at least ten times. The V and J genes are TRBV20-1 and TRBJ2-7; 7 bases line up with TRBD2. Germline CDR1 is DFQATT and CDR2 is SNEGSKA (reference sequence). The CDR3 contains 14 residues. Trimming at V came to 6 bases and at J to 6 bases, leaving 14 bases not matched to a gene. In DNA form, the CDR3 reads TGCAGTGCCAGTCCTTGGACTAGTTCTTCCGAGCAGTACTTC. Protein sequence: CSASPWTSSSEQYF.

This clonotype was observed a handful of times. V usage is TRBV12-3 or TRBV12-4 and J usage is TRBJ2-2; D gene uncertain. This CDR3 is built from 15 residues. The V end lost 2 bases, the J end lost 4 bases, and 11 bases lay between the germline ends. CDR3 sequence (DNA): TGTGCCAGCAGTTTATTGAGAGCAGCCACCGGGGAGCTGTTTTTT. As protein: CASSLLRAATGELFF.

This clonotype was counted at least ten times. The chain combines TRBV29-1 with TRBJ2-2; D uncertain. CDR3 length: 14 residues. The V end was cut by 7 bases, the J end by 4 bases, with 16 bases between. Germline CDR1 reads SQVTM; CDR2 reads ANQGSEA. The CDR3 DNA sequence: TGCAGCGCCAAAGCTCAGGCGATCACCGGGGAGCTGTTTTTT. Translated, it gives CSAKAQAITGELFF.

V gene TRBV6-5 combines with J gene TRBJ1-1, with D uncertain. CDR3 length: 15 residues. V lost 0 bases and J 2 bases, leaving 10 bases between the germline ends. The germline gives CDR1 MNHEY, CDR2 SVGAGI. The CDR3 DNA sequence: TGTGCCAGCAGTTACTCCCCGGGCGCCAACACTGAAGCTTTCTTT. This translates into CASSYSPGANTEAFF.

This clonotype was picked up a small number of times. The rearrangement uses TRBV28 and TRBJ2-7, with a weak D call TRBD2 (7 bases). V lost 2 bases and J 3 bases, leaving 23 bases between the germline ends. Germline lookup yields CDR1 MDHEN and CDR2 SYDVKM. CDR3 length: 18 amino acids. Here the CDR3 DNA reads TGTGCCAGCAGTTTACCAATCGATGCGGGGGCTCGGTACTACGAGCAGTACTTC. It encodes CASSLPIDAGARYYEQYF. Complete variable domain (other parts from reference TRBV28 and TRBJ2-7): DVKVTQSSRYLVKRTGEKVFLECVQDMDHENMFWYRQDPGLGLRLIYFSYDVKMKEKGDIPEGYSVSREKKERFSLILESASTNQTSMYLCASSLPIDAGARYYEQYFGPGTRLTVT.

The V call is TRBV29-1, the J call TRBJ1-1; 7 nucleotides match TRBD1. J was trimmed by 0 bases and V by 5 bases; bases with no gene match: 6. This CDR3 contains 14 residues. The germline gives CDR1 SQVTM, CDR2 ANQGSEA. This CDR3 is CSVTRGQMNTEAFF. The CDR3 DNA is TGCAGCGTTACCAGGGGACAGATGAACACTGAAGCTTTCTTT. The full variable domain, its missing parts supplied by reference TRBV29-1 and TRBJ1-1, is SAVISQKPSRDICQRGTSLTIQCQVDSQVTMMFWYRQQPGQSLTLIATANQGSEATYESGFVIDKFPISRPNLTFSTLTVSNMSPEDSSIYLCSVTRGQMNTEAFFGQGTRLTVV.

The rearrangement links TRBV20-1 to TRBJ2-3; D uncertain. Per the germline V gene, CDR1 is DFQATT and CDR2 is SNEGSKA (reference sequence). The length of the CDR3 is 12 residues. The ends were cut back, 3 bases at V and 9 bases at J, with 13 bases in the middle. CDR3 DNA sequence: TGCAGTGCTAGCCCTGACATATTAACGCAGTATTTT. It yields the protein CSASPDILTQYF.

This chain links TRBV12-3 or TRBV12-4 with TRBJ2-3, with D uncertain. V shed 3 bases and J shed 4 bases, with 11 bases lying between them. The CDR3 sequence is 14 residues long. CDR3 in DNA: TGTGCCAGCAGTTTGACGAGCACCGCAGATACGCAGTATTTT. It codes for CASSLTSTADTQYF.